Below are 10 T cell receptor beta chains sequenced from a single sample in a study of blood T cell repertoires in COVID-19 (dated by TCRdb to 2018 to 2020). Library construction relied on the immunoSEQ multiplex PCR assay. This is the immuneACCESS table as TCRdb keeps it, with only in-frame sequences that have V and J called. A part of the clones is gone; compared with another copy, unresolved V genes explain less than half, and the rest is unexplained. The sample data list about 300,000 clones, and approximately 83% of these were observed just once. The ten largest make up roughly 2.2% of the sample. The source material was PBMCs or T cells enriched from blood (not recorded which). The receptors were gathered from a man younger than 45 who had recovered from COVID-19.

V usage is TRBV11-2 and J usage is TRBJ1-1, with TRBD1 identical over 7 bases. The V and J ends lost 6 bases and 1 base, in that order; junction bases with no gene match: 2. Germline CDR1 reads SGHAT; CDR2 reads FQNNGV. The CDR3 has 13 amino acids. The CDR3 region has the DNA TGTGCCAGCAGGGGACAGCCGAACACTGAAGCTTTCTTT. It encodes CASRGQPNTEAFF.

J is TRBJ2-1 and V is TRBV10-3; D uncertain. The germline gives CDR1 ENHRY, CDR2 SYGVKD. This CDR3 has 13 residues. V shed 10 bases and J shed 4 bases, with 14 bases lying between them. CDR3 bases: TGTGCCACCTCAGGCGCTCATTACAATGAGCAGTTCTTC. Amino acids: CATSGAHYNEQFF.

This chain connects TRBV12-3 or TRBV12-4 to TRBJ1-2; D unresolved. Trimming cost V 1 base and J 3 bases, with 6 bases left between them. CDR3 size: 13 residues. DNA for the CDR3: TGTGCCAGCAGTTTAGTCGCAGACTATGGCTACACCTTC. Translated: CASSLVADYGYTF.

This rearrangement joins TRBV6-5 to TRBJ1-1; no firm D call. V was shortened by 6 bases and J by 3 bases, with 11 bases between the two germline ends. Germline V gene lookup returns CDR1 MNHEY and CDR2 SVGAGI. The CDR3 spans 13 residues. The CDR3 sequence: CASRQKSDTEAFF. The CDR3 region has the DNA TGTGCCAGCAGACAGAAGTCGGACACTGAAGCTTTCTTT.

This clone occurred once. This sequence joins TRBV6-5 and TRBJ1-6, with 7 bases aligning to TRBD1. Germline V gene sequence: CDR1 MNHEY, CDR2 SVGAGI. V was clipped by 5 bases and J by 7 bases; unmatched bases: 8. The CDR3 length is 15 residues. The CDR3 nucleotides are TGTGCCAGCAGTATCGCGGGGACAGCAAATTCACCCCTCCACTTT. The encoded protein is CASSIAGTANSPLHF.

As DNA, the CDR3 is TGTGCCAGCAGTTTTCTGGCGGAACGCACCGGGGAGCTGTTTTTT. It translates to CASSFLAERTGELFF. The rearrangement uses TRBV27 and TRBJ2-2; D is uncertain. V was shortened by 3 bases and J by 4 bases, with 12 bases between the two germline ends. This CDR3 is 15 amino acids long. CDR1 is MNHEY, CDR2 SMNVEV, per germline (reference sequence).

The count of this clone is one. The gene calls are TRBV4-2 and TRBJ2-3; 8 positions agree with TRBD2. The CDR3 consists of 15 residues. Germline CDR1 LGHNA, CDR2 YNFKEQ. V lost 6 bases, J lost 3 bases, and 8 bases stayed unmatched. CDR3 in DNA: TGTGCCAGCAGTGAAGCTCGCGGGGGGACAGATACGCAGTATTTT. Its translation is CASSEARGGTDTQYF.

This clone was detected a few times. CDR3 sequence (DNA): TGCGCCAGCAGTGATAGCGGGGGGATCGAAGATACGCAGTATTTT. Translation: CASSDSGGIEDTQYF. This chain connects TRBV10-2 to TRBJ2-3; 10 nucleotides align to TRBD2. CDR3 length: 15 residues. After removal of 3 bases from V and 5 bases from J, the junction contained 5 bases not matched to a gene. Germline V gene lookup returns CDR1 WSHSY and CDR2 SAAADI.

J is TRBJ2-1 and V is TRBV5-1, with TRBD2 identical over 9 bases. The V and J ends lost 5 bases and 4 bases, in that order; junction bases with no gene match: 4. The CDR3 extends over 14 amino acids. The V gene's germline CDR1 is SGHRS and CDR2 YFSETQ. The chain's CDR3 is CASSSGGGYNEQFF. CDR3 coding DNA: TGCGCCAGCAGTAGCGGGGGCGGGTACAATGAGCAGTTCTTC.

V is TRBV2 and J is TRBJ1-3, with 8 positions matching TRBD1. Trimming cost V 4 bases and J 4 bases; bases outside gene matches: 3. Germline V CDR1 and CDR2: SNHLY, FYNNEI. The CDR3 covers 14 residues. The CDR3 spells CASSGQGAGNTIYF. The CDR3 region has the DNA TGTGCCAGCAGTGGCCAGGGGGCCGGAAACACCATATATTTT.